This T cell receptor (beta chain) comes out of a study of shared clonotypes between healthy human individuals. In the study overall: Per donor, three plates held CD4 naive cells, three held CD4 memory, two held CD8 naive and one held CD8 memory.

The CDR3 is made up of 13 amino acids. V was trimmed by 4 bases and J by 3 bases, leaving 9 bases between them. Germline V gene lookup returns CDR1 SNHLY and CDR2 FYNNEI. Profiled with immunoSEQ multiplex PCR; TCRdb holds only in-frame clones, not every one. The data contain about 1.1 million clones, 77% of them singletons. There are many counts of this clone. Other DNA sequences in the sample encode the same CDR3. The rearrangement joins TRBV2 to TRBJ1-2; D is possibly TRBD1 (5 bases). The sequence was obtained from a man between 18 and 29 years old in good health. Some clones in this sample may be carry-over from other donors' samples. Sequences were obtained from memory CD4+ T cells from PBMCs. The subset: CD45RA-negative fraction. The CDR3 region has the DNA TGTGCCAGCAGTGGAGGCAGGGACTATGGCTACACCTTC. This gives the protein CASSGGRDYGYTF.